The T cell receptor (beta chain) under discussion was sequenced for a study of blood T cells in healthy people across ages. Study-level points and caveats: Long-lived and aged donors differed, with more naive CD4+ cells and higher diversity in the long-lived.

Of note for this clonotype: As yet, its antigen is unknown.

The CDR3 length is 13 residues. Per germline, CDR1 DFQATT and CDR2 SNEGSKA (reference sequence). A second PCR, run for about 6 to 12 cycles, used a sample-barcoded 5' primer plus a J-beta primer mix. TCRdb fed the 5' RACE reads into MiXCR, producing one record per CDR3 protein. The sample consists of about 780,000 distinct CDR3 sequences, roughly 25% of them appearing once. The same sample was also used in a study of T cells of mothers and their children. As that study records: Each child contributed about 3 million TCR beta CDR3 reads, while each mother contributed over 8.5 million. Inherited differences only slightly affect thymic shaping of TCR recombination output.

V and J are TRBV20-1 and TRBJ2-1, with TRBD1 matching over 7 bases. The DNA matches TRBJ2-7 better at its end, which makes the J call doubtful. This clonotype was obtained from a boy aged 10-17 years in good health. Material: blood. The CDR3 nucleotides read TGCAGTGCTTCCGGGACAGCAAACTACGAGCAGTACTTC. Translation gives CSASGTANYEQYF.